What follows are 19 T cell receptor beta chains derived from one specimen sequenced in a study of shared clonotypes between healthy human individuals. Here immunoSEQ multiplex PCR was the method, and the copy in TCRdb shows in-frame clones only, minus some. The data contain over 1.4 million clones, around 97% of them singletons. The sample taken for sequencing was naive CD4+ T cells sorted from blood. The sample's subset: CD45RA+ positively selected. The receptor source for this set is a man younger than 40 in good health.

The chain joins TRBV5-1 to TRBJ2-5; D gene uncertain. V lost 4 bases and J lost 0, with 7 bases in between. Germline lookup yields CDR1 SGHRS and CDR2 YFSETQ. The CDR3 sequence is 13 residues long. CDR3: CASSTSHQETQYF. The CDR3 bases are TGCGCCAGCAGCACGTCCCACCAAGAGACCCAGTACTTC.

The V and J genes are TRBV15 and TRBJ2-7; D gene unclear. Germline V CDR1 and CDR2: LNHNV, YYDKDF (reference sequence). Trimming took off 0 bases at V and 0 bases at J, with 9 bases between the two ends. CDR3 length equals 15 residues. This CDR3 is CATSRDLGFSYEQYF. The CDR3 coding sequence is TGTGCCACCAGCAGAGATCTGGGGTTCTCCTACGAGCAGTACTTC.

The CDR3 region has the DNA TGTGCCAGTAGTATAGCAAGCGGGAGAGGTTCCTACGAGCAGTACTTC. Translating it yields CASSIASGRGSYEQYF. V usage is TRBV19 and J usage is TRBJ2-7, with 8 bases matching TRBD2. This CDR3 is built from 16 residues. V lost 1 base and J lost 1; bases outside the gene matches: 6. Germline V gene sequence: CDR1 LNHDA, CDR2 SQIVND (reference sequence).

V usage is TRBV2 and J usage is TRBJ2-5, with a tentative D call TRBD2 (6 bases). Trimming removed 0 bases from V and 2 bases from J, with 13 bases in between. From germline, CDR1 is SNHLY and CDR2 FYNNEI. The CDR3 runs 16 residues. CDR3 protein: CASSEAYRGSQETQYF. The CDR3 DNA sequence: TGTGCCAGCAGTGAAGCCTACCGGGGGAGTCAAGAGACCCAGTACTTC. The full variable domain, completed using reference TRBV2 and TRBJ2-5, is EPEVTQTPSHQVTQMGQEVILRCVPISNHLYFYWYRQILGQKVEFLVSFYNNEISEKSEIFDDQFSVERPDGSNFTLKIRSTKLEDSAMYFCASSEAYRGSQETQYFGPGTRLLVL.

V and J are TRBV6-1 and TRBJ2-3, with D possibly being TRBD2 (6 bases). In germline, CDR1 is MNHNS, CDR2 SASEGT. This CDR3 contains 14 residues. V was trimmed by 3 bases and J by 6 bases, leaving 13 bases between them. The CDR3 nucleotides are TGTGCCAGCAGTGACGAATCGGGAGCGGATACGCAGTATTTT. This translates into CASSDESGADTQYF.

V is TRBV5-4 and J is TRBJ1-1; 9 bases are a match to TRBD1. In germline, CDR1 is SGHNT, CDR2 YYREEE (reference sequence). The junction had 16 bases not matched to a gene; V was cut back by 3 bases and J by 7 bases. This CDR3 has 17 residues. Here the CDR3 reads CASSSPGTGRTLVEAFF. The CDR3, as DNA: TGTGCCAGCAGCTCCCCCGGGACAGGGAGGACATTGGTTGAAGCTTTCTTT.

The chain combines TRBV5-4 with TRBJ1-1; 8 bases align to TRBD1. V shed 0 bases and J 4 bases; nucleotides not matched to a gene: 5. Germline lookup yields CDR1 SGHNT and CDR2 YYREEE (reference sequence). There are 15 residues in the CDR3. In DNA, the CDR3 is TGTGCCAGCAGCTTGGGGACAGGGCTGAGCACTGAAGCTTTCTTT. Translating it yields CASSLGTGLSTEAFF. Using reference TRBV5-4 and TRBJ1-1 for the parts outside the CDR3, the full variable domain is ETGVTQSPTHLIKTRGQQVTLRCSSQSGHNTVSWYQQALGQGPQFIFQYYREEENGRGNFPPRFSGLQFPNYSSELNVNALELDDSALYLCASSLGTGLSTEAFFGQGTRLTVV.

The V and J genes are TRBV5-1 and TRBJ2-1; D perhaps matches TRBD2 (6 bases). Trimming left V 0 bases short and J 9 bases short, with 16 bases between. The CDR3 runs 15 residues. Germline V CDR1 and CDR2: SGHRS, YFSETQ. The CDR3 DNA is TGCGCCAGCAGCTTGGAAGGTATCGTGGGAGGTGAGCAGTTCTTC. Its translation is CASSLEGIVGGEQFF.

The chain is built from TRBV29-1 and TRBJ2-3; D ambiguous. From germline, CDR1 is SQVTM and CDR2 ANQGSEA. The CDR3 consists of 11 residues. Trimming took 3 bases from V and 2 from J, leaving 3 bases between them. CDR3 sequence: CSVDFTDTQYF. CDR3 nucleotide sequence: TGCAGCGTTGACTTCACAGATACGCAGTATTTT.

CDR3 residues: CASSFPLGGRSEAFF. The CDR3, as DNA: TGTGCCAGCAGCTTCCCCCTCGGGGGGCGAAGTGAAGCTTTCTTT. The V call is TRBV5-5, the J call TRBJ1-1; D is possibly TRBD1 (6 bases). This CDR3 comprises 15 residues. The V and J ends lost 2 bases and 7 bases respectively, with 18 bases between them. CDR1 and CDR2 (germline): SGHKS, YYEKEE (reference sequence).

CDR3 DNA sequence: TGTGCCAGCAGATTGAGGAGCTCCTACAATGAGCAGTTCTTC. Residues: CASRLRSSYNEQFF. The rearrangement joins TRBV6-5 to TRBJ2-1; no definite D call. The V end lost 6 bases, the J end lost 0 bases, and 9 bases lay between the germline ends. The CDR3 runs 14 residues. Germline CDR1 and CDR2: MNHEY and SVGAGI.

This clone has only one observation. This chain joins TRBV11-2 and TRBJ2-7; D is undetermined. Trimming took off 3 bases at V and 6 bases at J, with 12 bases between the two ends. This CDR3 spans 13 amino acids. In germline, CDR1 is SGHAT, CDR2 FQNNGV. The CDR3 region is CASSFPYSGEQYF. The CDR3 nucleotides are TGTGCCAGCAGCTTCCCTTATTCGGGCGAGCAGTACTTC.

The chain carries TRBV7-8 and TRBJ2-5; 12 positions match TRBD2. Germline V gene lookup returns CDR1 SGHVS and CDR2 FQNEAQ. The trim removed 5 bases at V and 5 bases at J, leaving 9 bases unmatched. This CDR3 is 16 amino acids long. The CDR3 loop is CASSQTGLAGRETQYF. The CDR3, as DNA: TGTGCCAGCAGCCAGACCGGACTAGCGGGACGGGAGACCCAGTACTTC.

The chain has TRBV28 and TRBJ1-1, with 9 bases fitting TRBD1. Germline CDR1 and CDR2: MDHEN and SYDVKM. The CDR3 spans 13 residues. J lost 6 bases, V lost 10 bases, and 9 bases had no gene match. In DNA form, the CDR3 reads TGTGCCACTGGGACAGGGAATTTGGCTGAAGCTTTCTTT. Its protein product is CATGTGNLAEAFF.

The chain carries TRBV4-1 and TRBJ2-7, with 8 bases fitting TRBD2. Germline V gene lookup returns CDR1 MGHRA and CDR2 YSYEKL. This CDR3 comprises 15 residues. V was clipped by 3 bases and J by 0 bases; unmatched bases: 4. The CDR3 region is CASSQTSASSYEQYF. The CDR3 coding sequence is TGCGCCAGCAGCCAGACTAGCGCCAGCTCCTACGAGCAGTACTTC.

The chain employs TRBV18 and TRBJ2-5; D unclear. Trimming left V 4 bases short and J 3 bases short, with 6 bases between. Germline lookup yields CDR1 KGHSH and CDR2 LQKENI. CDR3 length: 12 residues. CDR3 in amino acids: CASSLKEETQYF. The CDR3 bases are TGTGCCAGCTCACTGAAAGAAGAGACCCAGTACTTC.

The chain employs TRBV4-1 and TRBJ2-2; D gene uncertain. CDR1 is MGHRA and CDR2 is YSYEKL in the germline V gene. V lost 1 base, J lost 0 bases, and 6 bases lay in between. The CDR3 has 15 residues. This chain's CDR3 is CASSQGFANTGELFF. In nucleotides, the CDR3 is TGCGCCAGCAGCCAAGGGTTCGCGAACACCGGGGAGCTGTTTTTT.

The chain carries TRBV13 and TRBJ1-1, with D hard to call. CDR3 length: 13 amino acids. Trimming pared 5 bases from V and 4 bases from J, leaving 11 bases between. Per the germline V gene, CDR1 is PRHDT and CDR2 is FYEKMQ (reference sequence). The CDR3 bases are TGTGCCAGCAGCCGGACGGGCCCCACTGAAGCTTTCTTT. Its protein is CASSRTGPTEAFF.

For the CDR3, the DNA is TGTGCCAGCAGTGACGGCGGGAGCGCCAATGAGCAGTTCTTC. This sequence encodes CASSDGGSANEQFF. V and J are TRBV2 and TRBJ2-1, with TRBD2 matching over 7 bases. The CDR3 loop spans 14 amino acids. Germline V CDR1 and CDR2: SNHLY, FYNNEI. J gave up 6 bases and V 3 bases, and 5 bases lay outside the gene matches.